What follows are 15 T cell receptor beta chains derived from one specimen sequenced in a study of T cell clones after liver transplantation. Here immunoSEQ multiplex PCR was the method, and the copy in TCRdb shows in-frame clones only, minus some. The sample records 55,000 to 70,000 clones, 80% to 95% being singletons. Sequenced here: CD4+ T cells from blood, sampled roughly 26 months after liver transplant. The receptors here all came from a human patient who received a liver transplant. Some T cells could come from the graft donor.

V is TRBV5-1 and J is TRBJ1-5; 8 bases fit TRBD1. The length of the CDR3 is 14 residues. Trimming cost V 3 bases and J 6 bases; bases outside gene matches: 5. Germline CDR1 reads SGHRS; CDR2 reads YFSETQ. CDR3 nucleotides: TGCGCCAGCAGCTCCGGACAGGGTGGTCAGCCCCAGCATTTT. Protein: CASSSGQGGQPQHF.

The chain recombines TRBV2 with TRBJ1-5; TRBD1 agrees at 12 bases. The CDR3 is 14 residues long. Germline CDR1 and CDR2: SNHLY and FYNNEI. V trimming: 8 bases; J trimming: 7 bases; junction bases outside the gene matches: 6. The CDR3 is CASGGTGGRQPQHF. The CDR3 DNA is TGTGCCAGCGGAGGGACAGGGGGCCGGCAGCCCCAGCATTTT.

V is TRBV7-9 and J is TRBJ1-1; D may be TRBD1 (6 bases). V was shortened by 6 bases and J by 5 bases, with 16 bases between the two germline ends. Looked up from germline, CDR1 is SEHNR and CDR2 is FQNEAQ (reference sequence). There are 14 residues in the CDR3. CDR3 sequence (DNA): TGTGCCAGCAGACGGAGGGGGAACGGGACTGAAGCTTTCTTT. Its protein is CASRRRGNGTEAFF.

The gene calls are TRBV11-3 and TRBJ2-2; 10 bases align to TRBD2. The CDR3 is 15 amino acids. Germline CDR1 is SGHNT and CDR2 is YENEEA. The V and J ends lost 3 bases and 7 bases, in that order; junction bases with no gene match: 5. This chain's CDR3 is CASSFLAGAGGELFF. DNA of the CDR3: TGTGCCAGCAGCTTCCTAGCGGGAGCGGGCGGGGAGCTGTTTTTT. The full variable domain, in which reference TRBV11-3 and TRBJ2-2 provide the parts outside the CDR3, is EAGVVQSPRYKIIEKKQPVAFWCNPISGHNTLYWYLQNLGQGPELLIRYENEEAVDDSQLPKDRFSAERLKGVDSTLKIQPAELGDSAVYLCASSFLAGAGGELFFGEGSRLTVL.

This chain joins TRBV4-2 and TRBJ2-1, with TRBD2 matching 8 bases. This CDR3 has 19 amino acids. V shed 6 bases, J shed 3 bases, and the junction held 19 bases outside the gene matches. Germline lookup yields CDR1 LGHNA and CDR2 YNFKEQ. The CDR3, as DNA: TGTGCCAGCAGTACAAGGGGTTCGGAACCAAGCGGGAGCTACAATGAGCAGTTCTTC. This translates into CASSTRGSEPSGSYNEQFF.

The chain uses TRBV7-9 and TRBJ2-1, with D possibly being TRBD2 (5 bases). In germline, CDR1 is SEHNR, CDR2 FQNEAQ (reference sequence). V was trimmed by 4 bases and J by 1 base, leaving 14 bases between them. This CDR3 is 16 amino acids long. The CDR3 DNA sequence: TGTGCCAGCAGCTCCGACCGGAGCGGTTCCTACAATGAGCAGTTCTTC. This encodes CASSSDRSGSYNEQFF.

The genes are TRBV13 and TRBJ2-1; D perhaps matches TRBD2 (5 bases). CDR1 is PRHDT, CDR2 FYEKMQ, per germline (reference sequence). V was pared by 3 bases and J by 5 bases, with 8 bases between. The CDR3 runs to 13 residues. CDR3 bases: TGTGCCAGCAGCTTGGCGGAGGACAATGAGCAGTTCTTC. Translating gives CASSLAEDNEQFF.

V usage is TRBV12-5 and J usage is TRBJ1-1, with no clear D. Germline V lookup: CDR1 LGHNT, CDR2 FRNRAP. The V gene lost 0 bases and the J gene lost 0 bases, with 14 bases spanning the gap. This CDR3 has 17 amino acids. The CDR3 nucleotides are TGTGCTAGTGGTTTGGTAGGTGGGCAGGTTGTGAACACTGAAGCTTTCTTT. It translates to CASGLVGGQVVNTEAFF.

This clone appeared once. This chain uses TRBV7-3 with TRBJ2-5; TRBD2 aligns across 7 bases. The germline V gene encodes CDR1 SGHTA and CDR2 FQGTGA. V shed 4 bases and J 0 bases; nucleotides not matched to a gene: 11. This CDR3 has 17 amino acids. CDR3 in DNA: TGTGCCAGCAGCTCGCCTAGCGGTACGAGGAACCAAGAGACCCAGTACTTC. Protein sequence: CASSSPSGTRNQETQYF.

The chain uses TRBV5-1 and TRBJ2-3, with 14 bases identical to TRBD2. J was trimmed by 5 bases and V by 4 bases; bases with no gene match: 6. Looked up from germline, CDR1 is SGHRS and CDR2 is YFSETQ. The CDR3 contains 16 residues. CDR3 in DNA: TGCGCCAGCAGCGCAGGACTAGCGGGAGGACAAGATACGCAGTATTTT. Protein product: CASSAGLAGGQDTQYF.

The J gene is TRBJ1-3, the V gene TRBV5-1, with D possibly TRBD1 on 5 matching bases. Germline assignment: CDR1 SGHRS and CDR2 YFSETQ. With 0 bases removed from V and 7 bases from J, the gap between germline ends came to 11 bases. The CDR3 sequence is 14 residues long. CDR3 sequence reads: CASSLAGGGNTIYF. The CDR3, as DNA: TGCGCCAGCAGCTTGGCCGGTGGGGGGAACACCATATATTTT.

The chain employs TRBV20-1 and TRBJ1-2; the D gene is possibly TRBD1 (5 bases). Between the trimmed V and J ends, which lost 6 bases and 12 bases, there was a span of 17 bases. Germline V gene lookup returns CDR1 DFQATT and CDR2 SNEGSKA (reference sequence). CDR3 length: 11 amino acids. Here the CDR3 reads CSALHTGFHTF. The DNA for the CDR3 is TGCAGTGCGCTCCATACAGGTTTTCACACCTTC.

The rearrangement joins TRBV7-8 to TRBJ1-3; the match to TRBD1 covers 7 bases. J was trimmed by 12 bases and V by 1 base; bases with no gene match: 9. Germline values: CDR1 SGHVS, CDR2 FQNEAQ. The CDR3 is 14 amino acids. In DNA, the CDR3 is TGTGCCAGCAGCTTAGAAGGCAGGGGGACGGGCATATATTTT. It is translated as CASSLEGRGTGIYF. The full variable domain, its missing parts supplied by reference TRBV7-8 and TRBJ1-3, is GAGVSQSPRYKVAKRGQDVALRCDPISGHVSLFWYQQALGQGPEFLTYFQNEAQLDKSGLPSDRFFAERPEGSVSTLKIQRTQQEDSAVYLCASSLEGRGTGIYFGEGSWLTVV.

The chain joins TRBV5-1 to TRBJ1-3; 7 bases fit TRBD1. Looked up from germline, CDR1 is SGHRS and CDR2 is YFSETQ. V gave up 5 bases and J gave up 0 bases; unmatched junction bases: 5. CDR3 length equals 15 residues. The CDR3 here is CASRDRLSSGNTIYF. In nucleotides, the CDR3 is TGCGCCAGCAGGGACAGGCTAAGCTCTGGAAACACCATATATTTT.

The chain combines TRBV9 with TRBJ2-1; D may be TRBD2 (5 bases). Germline lookup yields CDR1 SGDLS and CDR2 YYNGEE. The CDR3 runs to 14 residues. The V end was cut by 2 bases, the J end by 6 bases, with 12 bases between. CDR3 sequence reads: CASSVRAEINEQFF. The DNA of the CDR3 is TGTGCCAGCAGCGTGAGAGCGGAGATCAATGAGCAGTTCTTC.